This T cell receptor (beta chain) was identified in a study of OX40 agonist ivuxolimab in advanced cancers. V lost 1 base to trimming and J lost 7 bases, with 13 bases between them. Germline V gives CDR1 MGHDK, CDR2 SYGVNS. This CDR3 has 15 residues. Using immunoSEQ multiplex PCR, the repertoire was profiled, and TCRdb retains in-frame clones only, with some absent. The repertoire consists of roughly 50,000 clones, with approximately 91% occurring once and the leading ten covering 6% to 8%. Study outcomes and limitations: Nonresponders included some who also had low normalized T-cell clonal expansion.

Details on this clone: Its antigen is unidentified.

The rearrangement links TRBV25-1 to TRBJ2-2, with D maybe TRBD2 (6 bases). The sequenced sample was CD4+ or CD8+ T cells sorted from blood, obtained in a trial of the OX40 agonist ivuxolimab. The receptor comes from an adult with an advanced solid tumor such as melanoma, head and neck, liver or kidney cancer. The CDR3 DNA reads TGTGCCAGCAGTGAATTTGAAGGGGAGGACGGGGAGCTGTTTTTT. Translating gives CASSEFEGEDGELFF.